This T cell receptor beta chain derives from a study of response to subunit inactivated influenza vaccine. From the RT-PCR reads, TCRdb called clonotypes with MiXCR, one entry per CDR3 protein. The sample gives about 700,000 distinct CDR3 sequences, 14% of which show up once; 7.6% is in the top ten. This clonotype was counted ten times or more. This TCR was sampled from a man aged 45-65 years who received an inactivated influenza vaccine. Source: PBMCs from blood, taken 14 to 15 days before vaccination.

Written as DNA, the CDR3 is TGCAGTGCTAGAGATGTCGGACAGGATTACAATGAGCAGTTCTTC. This translates into CSARDVGQDYNEQFF. This chain joins TRBV20-1 and TRBJ2-1, with 7 bases aligning to TRBD1. The CDR3 totals 15 residues. CDR1 and CDR2 from the germline V gene are DFQATT and SNEGSKA (reference sequence). V shed 0 bases, J shed 4 bases, and the junction held 6 bases outside the gene matches.